The 6 T cell receptor beta chains below all came from one sample that was sequenced in a study of OX40 agonist ivuxolimab in advanced cancers. Assay used: immunoSEQ multiplex PCR; TCRdb lists only in-frame clones, some missing. Of over 40,000 clones in the sample, around 80% were seen once. The source was CD4+ or CD8+ T cells sorted from blood, collected in a trial of the OX40 agonist ivuxolimab. These receptors originate from an adult with an advanced solid tumor such as melanoma, head and neck, liver or kidney cancer.

This chain links TRBV5-1 with TRBJ2-3; 7 bases map to TRBD2. Germline-derived CDR1 and CDR2 are SGHRS and YFSETQ. Trimming removed 5 bases from V and 6 bases from J; junction bases left unmatched: 9. The CDR3 runs 14 residues. CDR3 nucleotides: TGCGCCAGCAGTTCTAGCGGCCCCTGGGATACGCAGTATTTT. Its translation is CASSSSGPWDTQYF.

In its sample, this clone was seen once. The chain links TRBV4-1 to TRBJ1-1, with a tentative D call TRBD1 (5 bases). The CDR3 is 15 amino acids. V lost 7 bases, J lost 8 bases, and 23 bases lay in between. Germline CDR1 is MGHRA and CDR2 is YSYEKL. The CDR3 loop is CASIFNGRGGAEAFF. In DNA, the CDR3 is TGCGCCAGCATCTTTAACGGACGGGGGGGTGCCGAAGCTTTCTTT.

The chain is built from TRBV7-2 and TRBJ2-5; D uncertain. The J call is doubtful: the DNA matches TRBJ2-7 better. The CDR3 has 15 residues. Germline values: CDR1 SGHTA, CDR2 FQGNSA. CDR3 residues: CASSPLRTENYEQYF. CDR3 in DNA: TGTGCCAGCAGCCCCCTGAGGACGGAAAACTACGAGCAGTACTTC.

This clone appeared a few times. The rearrangement joins TRBV18 to TRBJ2-7, with D possibly being TRBD1 (7 bases). The CDR3 sequence is 15 residues long. Trimming removed 2 bases from V and 5 bases from J, with 16 bases in between. Germline V gene data show CDR1 as KGHSH and CDR2 as LQKENI. In DNA, the CDR3 is TGTGCCAGCTCACCATGGAGGGGGCCTCGTGACGAGCAGTACTTC. It yields the protein CASSPWRGPRDEQYF.

V and J are TRBV19 and TRBJ2-7; 11 bases line up with TRBD1. Trimming removed 8 bases from V and 3 bases from J; junction bases left unmatched: 3. Germline V gives CDR1 LNHDA, CDR2 SQIVND (reference sequence). The CDR3 consists of 13 residues. This chain's CDR3 is CASSGTGGYEQYF. The CDR3 DNA is TGTGCCAGTTCCGGGACAGGGGGCTACGAGCAGTACTTC.

This clone has just a few counts. The sample holds other DNA sequences that translate to the same CDR3. The chain recombines TRBV19 with TRBJ1-1, with D possibly being TRBD1 (6 bases). The CDR3 totals 14 residues. Germline CDR1 reads LNHDA; CDR2 reads SQIVND (reference sequence). Trimming pared 3 bases from V and 4 bases from J, leaving 12 bases between. CDR3 DNA: TGTGCCAGTAGTATTCGGGGAGGGGGCACTGAAGCTTTCTTT. Protein sequence: CASSIRGGGTEAFF.